The clone carrying this T cell receptor beta chain was seen repeatedly, ten times or more. The source of the sample is a study of prognosis after radiotherapy for stage I lung cancer. Across the study: At a biologically effective dose of at least 100 Gy and in 3 to 5 fractions, SBRT was the radiotherapy delivered.

V was pared by 5 bases and J by 5 bases, with 8 bases of the junction left unmatched. Germline assignment: CDR1 SGHTA and CDR2 FQGTGA. This CDR3 has 15 residues. The TCR beta CDR3 region was amplified from genomic DNA, with two rounds of multiplex PCR being used for the amplification. First-round PCR used primers specific to each TRBV and TRBJ gene. Each CDR3 protein is one row after TCRdb ran MiXCR on the multiplex PCR reads. The sample has about 31,000 distinct CDR3 sequences, around 43% seen once. This sequence joins TRBV7-3 and TRBJ2-1; TRBD2 agrees at 8 bases. This receptor was identified in a donor of 50 years or more with non-small cell lung cancer. The sample consisted of PBMCs, taken before or after stereotactic body radiation therapy (not recorded which). CDR3 protein: CASSPSGRADNEQFF. The CDR3 DNA reads as TGTGCCAGCAGCCCTTCCGGGAGGGCCGACAATGAGCAGTTCTTC.